This T cell receptor beta chain was retrieved from a study of blood T cells in healthy people across ages. Points from the study as a whole: The study lacked donor CMV status, which possibly confounded expanded clonotype changes. The diversity estimates, figures obtained from one million T cells, were considered underestimates.

This CDR3 has 13 amino acids. The germline gives CDR1 WSHSY, CDR2 SAAADI. V lost 5 bases and J 2 bases, leaving 8 bases between the germline ends. This clonotype was seen many times. Its specificity is unknown. In each sample, at least 7 million PBMCs were isolated. The use of a sample-barcoded 5' primer and a J-beta primer mix characterized a second PCR of 7 to 11 cycles. Each CDR3 protein gets one entry after TCRdb re-called the 5' RACE reads with MiXCR. The sample has some 760,000 distinct CDR3 sequences; approximately 25% are singletons. The sample also formed part of further work on T cells of mothers and their children.

This TCR derives from a boy between 10 and 17 years old in good health. The sequenced sample was blood. V and J are TRBV10-2 and TRBJ2-3; unclear D gene. The CDR3 DNA is TGCGCCAGCAGTCACGGAGTCACAGATACGCAGTATTTT. Translated: CASSHGVTDTQYF.